These 18 T cell receptor beta chains share one sample of origin, sequenced in a study of Ad26.COV2.S vaccination and SARS-CoV-2 variants. Sequencing was performed with immunoSEQ multiplex PCR; in TCRdb, only in-frame clones are kept and a portion is missing. The sample carries more than 300,000 clones, 70% to 90% recorded once. Sample treatment: roughly 19 received Ad26.COV2.S at low or high dose, single or two shots; five or six received placebo; per-sample allocation not given. Following the first vaccine or placebo injection, samples were taken on day 63. Source: peripheral blood, taken in a trial of Ad26.COV2.S vaccine versus placebo. These receptors were taken from a person between 18 and 60 years old who received the Ad26.COV2.S COVID-19 vaccine or a placebo.

The V gene is TRBV28, the J gene TRBJ1-2, with D uncertain. Germline CDR1 is MDHEN and CDR2 is SYDVKM. V was cut by 7 bases and J by 3 bases, with 12 bases left in between. CDR3 length: 13 amino acids. This chain's CDR3 is CASNTGRYYGYTF. The CDR3 bases are TGTGCCAGCAATACCGGACGGTACTATGGCTACACCTTC.

In its sample, this clone was seen once. This sequence joins TRBV7-2 and TRBJ2-7; D is perhaps TRBD2 (6 bases). V lost 8 bases and J lost 0, with 17 bases in between. Germline loops: CDR1 SGHTA, CDR2 FQGNSA. There are 15 residues in the CDR3. This chain's CDR3 is CASGEGGALSYEQYF. The DNA of the CDR3 is TGTGCCAGCGGGGAAGGCGGGGCCCTCTCCTACGAGCAGTACTTC.

As to this clone: The sample contains more than one DNA sequence encoding this CDR3. V gene TRBV6-1 combines with J gene TRBJ1-5, with D possibly TRBD1 on 6 matching bases. The CDR3 totals 13 residues. Trimming took off 3 bases at V and 7 bases at J, with 10 bases between the two ends. Germline CDR1 is MNHNS and CDR2 is SASEGT. CDR3 protein: CASSERGGQPQHF. In nucleotides, the CDR3 is TGTGCCAGCAGTGAGAGAGGGGGACAGCCCCAGCATTTT.

The chain employs TRBV2 and TRBJ1-2; the D gene is possibly TRBD1 (5 bases). Trimming pared 7 bases from V and 3 bases from J, leaving 18 bases between. The CDR3 sequence is 15 residues long. CDR1 and CDR2 (germline): SNHLY, FYNNEI. CDR3 loop: CASKTGPDYYYGYTF. DNA of the CDR3: TGTGCCAGCAAGACGGGGCCTGACTACTACTATGGCTACACCTTC.

The rearrangement links TRBV2 to TRBJ1-2; possible D gene TRBD1, 5 bases. The V and J ends lost 6 bases and 0 bases respectively, with 17 bases between them. The germline V gene has CDR1 SNHLY and CDR2 FYNNEI. This CDR3 spans 16 amino acids. The CDR3 here is CASRGDSAAANYGYTF. The CDR3 DNA is TGTGCCAGCAGGGGGGATAGCGCGGCAGCTAACTATGGCTACACCTTC.

The genes are TRBV18 and TRBJ2-5; D is ambiguous. The CDR3 is made up of 14 amino acids. The V end lost 4 bases, the J end lost 2 bases, and 11 bases lay between the germline ends. Germline CDR1 KGHSH, CDR2 LQKENI. CDR3 nucleotide sequence: TGTGCCAGCTCACGGTTAAAAAATCAAGAGACCCAGTACTTC. Translation gives CASSRLKNQETQYF. Variable domain in full (rest from reference TRBV18 and TRBJ2-5): NAGVMQNPRHLVRRRGQEARLRCSPMKGHSHVYWYRQLPEEGLKFMVYLQKENIIDESGMPKERFSAEFPKEGPSILRIQQVVRGDSAAYFCASSRLKNQETQYFGPGTRLLVL.

Here the CDR3 DNA reads TGTGCCAGCAGCTTTAGTCCAGACGGAAACTATGGCTACACCTTC. Translated: CASSFSPDGNYGYTF. The chain employs TRBV7-9 and TRBJ1-2, with D unresolved. Germline V lookup: CDR1 SEHNR, CDR2 FQNEAQ (reference sequence). The CDR3 runs to 15 residues. Trimming stripped 3 bases from V and 2 bases from J, with 13 bases between.

The chain recombines TRBV28 with TRBJ2-1, with a tentative D call TRBD2 (6 bases). Trimming removed 3 bases from V and 7 bases from J, with 16 bases in between. CDR3 length: 15 amino acids. Germline CDR1 MDHEN, CDR2 SYDVKM. The CDR3 coding sequence is TGTGCCAGCAGTTTGATGCAATGGGGAGGAAATGAGCAGTTCTTC. Protein: CASSLMQWGGNEQFF.

CDR3 DNA: TGTGCCAGCAGCTCCGGGGTCACCTCCTACAATGAGCAGTTCTTC. Encoded protein: CASSSGVTSYNEQFF. The chain combines TRBV5-4 with TRBJ2-1, with a possible D match to TRBD2 (5 bases). Trimming pared 3 bases from V and 0 bases from J, leaving 10 bases between. The germline V gene encodes CDR1 SGHNT and CDR2 YYREEE (reference sequence). This CDR3 is 15 amino acids long.

This clone was found once. The chain recombines TRBV2 with TRBJ2-1; possible D gene TRBD1, 5 bases. Per the germline V gene, CDR1 is SNHLY and CDR2 is FYNNEI. This CDR3 is built from 13 residues. Trimming cost V 2 bases and J 9 bases, with 11 bases left between them. The CDR3 region is CASSENFGAEQFF. CDR3 DNA sequence: TGTGCCAGCAGTGAAAATTTTGGGGCTGAGCAGTTCTTC.

The chain is built from TRBV7-9 and TRBJ2-3; 9 bases line up with TRBD1. This CDR3 contains 17 residues. J gave up 2 bases and V 1 base, and 7 bases lay outside the gene matches. In germline, CDR1 is SEHNR, CDR2 FQNEAQ (reference sequence). CDR3 nucleotide sequence: TGTGCCAGCAGCTTAGGAAACCGGGACAGGGACACAGATACGCAGTATTTT. It encodes CASSLGNRDRDTDTQYF.

This chain joins TRBV7-9 and TRBJ1-4; the D gene is possibly TRBD1 (6 bases). Trimming took 5 bases from V and 6 from J, leaving 19 bases between them. Germline V lookup: CDR1 SEHNR, CDR2 FQNEAQ (reference sequence). The length of the CDR3 is 16 residues. The CDR3 bases are TGTGCCAGCAGCCCTCTTGTCTGGGGGACACATGAAAAACTGTTTTTT. It specifies CASSPLVWGTHEKLFF.

As to this clone: The sample contains more than one DNA sequence encoding this CDR3. This chain links TRBV7-2 with TRBJ2-7, with TRBD1 identical over 11 bases. V gave up 5 bases and J gave up 2 bases; unmatched junction bases: 8. The CDR3 has 16 residues. Looked up from germline, CDR1 is SGHTA and CDR2 is FQGNSA. The CDR3, as DNA: TGTGCCAGCAGCCCGCGGACAGGGGGCTCTCCCTACGAGCAGTACTTC. Protein sequence: CASSPRTGGSPYEQYF. Drawing the rest from reference TRBV7-2 and TRBJ2-7, the complete variable domain is GAGVSQSPSNKVTEKGKDVELRCDPISGHTALYWYRQSLGQGLEFLIYFQGNSAPDKSGLPSDRFSAERTGGSVSTLTIQRTQQEDSAVYLCASSPRTGGSPYEQYFGPGTRLTVT.

The gene calls are TRBV7-2 and TRBJ2-7, with TRBD2 matching 12 bases. The germline CDR1 and CDR2 sequences are SGHTA and FQGNSA. The V and J ends lost 4 bases and 1 base, in that order; junction bases with no gene match: 8. The CDR3 extends over 17 amino acids. The CDR3 DNA reads TGTGCCAGCAGCTCCCAGTTCACTAGCGGGGGGTCCTACGAGCAGTACTTC. Translating gives CASSSQFTSGGSYEQYF.

J is TRBJ1-2 and V is TRBV19; a weak D match, TRBD1 (6 bases). Trimming cost V 1 base and J 0 bases, with 27 bases left between them. CDR3 length equals 21 residues. Germline assignment: CDR1 LNHDA and CDR2 SQIVND (reference sequence). Here the CDR3 reads CASSIVHLGGHHKATNYGYTF. The CDR3 DNA follows: TGTGCCAGTAGTATAGTCCACCTTGGGGGACACCATAAAGCTACTAACTATGGCTACACCTTC.

This chain links TRBV28 with TRBJ1-2; 8 positions agree with TRBD1. CDR3 size: 14 residues. Germline assignment: CDR1 MDHEN and CDR2 SYDVKM. J lost 4 bases, V lost 6 bases, and 7 bases had no gene match. CDR3 protein: CASSPDREAYGYTF. Here the CDR3 DNA reads TGTGCCAGCAGCCCGGACAGGGAGGCCTATGGCTACACCTTC.

The chain combines TRBV19 with TRBJ1-1, with 8 bases that match TRBD1. The CDR3 has 15 amino acids. Germline CDR1 is LNHDA and CDR2 is SQIVND (reference sequence). J was trimmed by 5 bases and V by 10 bases; bases with no gene match: 15. DNA for the CDR3: TGTGCCACCAAACCGGTCAGGGGGCGCGGAACTGAAGCTTTCTTT. Protein sequence: CATKPVRGRGTEAFF.

V gene TRBV4-2 combines with J gene TRBJ2-7, with a possible D match to TRBD2 (6 bases). V was cut by 4 bases and J by 2 bases, with 12 bases left in between. The CDR3 covers 14 residues. The germline CDR1 and CDR2 sequences are LGHNA and YNFKEQ. DNA for the CDR3: TGTGCCAGCAGCCCTGACGCGGGAACCTACGAGCAGTACTTC. It translates to CASSPDAGTYEQYF.